One sample yielded the 9 T cell receptor beta chains listed below, sequenced in a study of cytomegalovirus exposure and HLA in healthy donors. Both 60 Vbeta primers and 13 Jbeta primers went into the PCR. Profiling relied on immunoSEQ multiplex PCR, and the TCRdb table lists in-frame clones only, not all of them. Here the sample spans about 160,000 clones, roughly four fifths being singletons. Input material: PBMCs. The receptor source for this set is a woman between 50 and 59 years old in good health and CMV-seronegative.

In this sample, this clone turned up once. The chain links TRBV9 to TRBJ1-4, with D hard to call. Germline-derived CDR1 and CDR2 are SGDLS and YYNGEE. Trimming shortened V by 0 bases and J by 1 base, and 10 bases separated the two germline ends. The CDR3 has 16 residues. The CDR3 protein is CASSVASDRTNEKLFF. Here the CDR3 DNA reads TGTGCCAGCAGCGTAGCGAGCGATAGAACTAATGAAAAACTGTTTTTT.

On this clone itself: Likely a read error: the CDR3 ends without its conserved phenylalanine or tryptophan. It is unclear where the CDR3 begins or ends on the DNA, so no DNA is shown, and the CDR3 is as TCRdb lists it. The chain is built from TRBV6-1 and TRBJ1-1; no check of the table's D call, TRBD1, against the DNA was made. Inclusive of both ends, the CDR3 amounts to 10 amino acids. The germline CDR1 and CDR2 sequences are MNHNS and SASEGT. The chain's CDR3 is CASSVGDTGE.

The chain is built from TRBV28 and TRBJ1-3; D perhaps matches TRBD1 (5 bases). The CDR3 consists of 14 residues. Trimming took 6 bases from V and 4 from J, leaving 13 bases between them. CDR1 and CDR2 from the germline V gene are MDHEN and SYDVKM. The CDR3 here is CASRKGSAGNTIYF. CDR3 coding DNA: TGTGCCAGCAGGAAGGGGTCAGCGGGAAACACCATATATTTT. The full variable domain, completed using reference TRBV28 and TRBJ1-3, is DVKVTQSSRYLVKRTGEKVFLECVQDMDHENMFWYRQDPGLGLRLIYFSYDVKMKEKGDIPEGYSVSREKKERFSLILESASTNQTSMYLCASRKGSAGNTIYFGEGSWLTVV.

V is TRBV2 and J is TRBJ2-3, with 10 bases lining up with TRBD2. The junction had 2 bases not matched to a gene; V was cut back by 2 bases and J by 3 bases. This CDR3 has 15 amino acids. From germline, CDR1 is SNHLY and CDR2 FYNNEI. CDR3 protein: CASSELAGETDTQYF. Here the CDR3 DNA reads TGTGCCAGCAGTGAACTAGCGGGGGAGACAGATACGCAGTATTTT.

The chain uses TRBV4-2 and TRBJ2-3; TRBD2 matches at 9 bases. CDR3 length equals 16 residues. The trim removed 3 bases at V and 5 bases at J, leaving 9 bases unmatched. The germline CDR1 and CDR2 sequences are LGHNA and YNFKEQ. CDR3 amino acids: CASSQKEGGGVDTQYF. CDR3 in DNA: TGTGCCAGCAGCCAGAAAGAAGGCGGGGGGGTAGATACGCAGTATTTT.

CDR3 coding DNA: TGTGCCAGCAGCTCACTGGCCGGGACTGCGAACACTGAAGCTTTCTTT. Translated: CASSSLAGTANTEAFF. The chain recombines TRBV5-5 with TRBJ1-1; D perhaps matches TRBD1 (5 bases). This CDR3 region has 16 residues. V gave up 3 bases and J gave up 1 base, with 16 bases separating them. Germline V lookup: CDR1 SGHKS, CDR2 YYEKEE (reference sequence).

The V and J genes are TRBV27 and TRBJ2-2; 9 bases agree with TRBD1. The germline CDR1 and CDR2 sequences are MNHEY and SMNVEV (reference sequence). The CDR3 contains 16 residues. V lost 0 bases and J lost 5; bases outside the gene matches: 4. CDR3 sequence (DNA): TGTGCCAGCAGTTTATCGCTGGACAGGGGTACCGGGGAGCTGTTTTTT. This encodes CASSLSLDRGTGELFF.

This chain joins TRBV11-3 and TRBJ1-6; no reliable D call. Between the trimmed V and J ends, which lost 5 bases and 7 bases, there was a span of 9 bases. The CDR3 extends over 13 amino acids. CDR1 and CDR2 (germline): SGHNT, YENEEA. CDR3 sequence (DNA): TGTGCCAGCAGCCCCGGAGTAAATTCACCCCTCCACTTT. Translated, it gives CASSPGVNSPLHF.

This rearrangement joins TRBV7-2 to TRBJ2-6; the D is unclear. This CDR3 is 14 amino acids long. The V and J ends lost 4 bases and 4 bases respectively, with 8 bases between them. The germline V gene has CDR1 SGHTA and CDR2 FQGNSA. The CDR3 nucleotides are TGTGCCAGCAGCTCAGGAAGCGGGGCCAACGTCCTGACTTTC. Translation gives CASSSGSGANVLTF.